The 22 T cell receptor beta chains below come from one sample, sequenced in a study of T-cell reconstitution after alpha-beta-depleted transplantation in children. The TCRbeta library was prepared with unique molecular identifiers. Via MiXCR, TCRdb re-called the PCR reads, giving one row per CDR3 protein. The sample has around 600,000 distinct CDR3 sequences; about 15% are singletons. This specimen consisted of PBMCs from the stem cell graft donor, obtained from the stem cell graft. Receptor source: a human donor who donated a stem cell graft to a child with acute myeloid leukemia.

This clonotype was observed at least ten times. J is TRBJ1-3 and V is TRBV20-1; tentatively, D is TRBD1 (6 bases). This CDR3 contains 14 residues. Trimming took off 6 bases at V and 4 bases at J, with 16 bases between the two ends. Per germline, CDR1 DFQATT and CDR2 SNEGSKA (reference sequence). Here the CDR3 DNA reads TGCAGTGCAACCGCGGGGGCGAGGGGAAACACCATATATTTT. Amino acid sequence: CSATAGARGNTIYF.

This clonotype has at least ten counts. J is TRBJ1-1 and V is TRBV7-9; no clear D. This CDR3 has 15 residues. V dropped 1 base and J dropped 0 bases, with 9 bases sitting between them. CDR1 SEHNR and CDR2 FQNEAQ come from the germline V gene (reference sequence). In nucleotides, the CDR3 is TGTGCCAGCAGCTTAGGGGTTGGAGTGAACACTGAAGCTTTCTTT. Encoded protein: CASSLGVGVNTEAFF.

The chain joins TRBV12-3 or TRBV12-4 to TRBJ1-1; D gene unclear. This CDR3 has 13 amino acids. V was clipped by 1 base and J by 7 bases, with 10 bases between them. CDR3 loop: CASSLGIWVEAFF. The CDR3 DNA sequence: TGTGCCAGCAGTTTAGGGATTTGGGTTGAAGCTTTCTTT.

Ten or more counts support this clonotype. This rearrangement joins TRBV20-1 to TRBJ2-2; 8 bases are a match to TRBD1. V lost 2 bases and J lost 1; bases outside the gene matches: 3. This CDR3 region has 15 residues. Germline loops: CDR1 DFQATT, CDR2 SNEGSKA (reference sequence). CDR3 in DNA: TGCAGTGCTAGACCCGGGACAGGGAACACCGGGGAGCTGTTTTTT. Its translation: CSARPGTGNTGELFF.

This chain joins TRBV12-3 or TRBV12-4 and TRBJ1-1; D gene unclear. CDR3 length: 14 residues. The V end was cut by 2 bases, the J end by 0 bases, with 7 bases between. The CDR3 here is CASSLNSLNTEAFF. The CDR3 DNA reads TGTGCCAGCAGTTTAAACAGCCTGAACACTGAAGCTTTCTTT.

For the CDR3, the DNA is TGCAGTGCTAGAGGAGGCCAGGTGAGGGATGAGCAGTTCTTC. Translation: CSARGGQVRDEQFF. This chain joins TRBV20-1 and TRBJ2-1, with a tentative D call TRBD2 (5 bases). The CDR3 is 14 residues long. CDR1 is DFQATT, CDR2 SNEGSKA, per germline (reference sequence). The V end lost 1 base, the J end lost 8 bases, and 15 bases lay between the germline ends.

This chain links TRBV6-2 or TRBV6-3 with TRBJ2-7; 9 bases map to TRBD1. The junction had 6 bases not matched to a gene; V was cut back by 6 bases and J by 0 bases. There are 15 residues in the CDR3. Per germline, CDR1 MNHEY and CDR2 SVGEGT. CDR3 sequence: CASSWDRVTSYEQYV. The CDR3 nucleotides read TGTGCCAGCAGCTGGGACAGGGTCACCTCCTACGAGCAGTACGTC.

This clonotype was observed a few times. V and J are TRBV20-1 and TRBJ2-7, with 8 bases fitting TRBD1. The junction had 11 bases not matched to a gene; V was cut back by 7 bases and J by 3 bases. Looked up from germline, CDR1 is DFQATT and CDR2 is SNEGSKA (reference sequence). CDR3 length equals 14 residues. As DNA, the CDR3 is TGCAGTGGGGTAGAGGGACAGGTCTTCTACGAGCAGTACTTC. Amino acid sequence: CSGVEGQVFYEQYF.

This clonotype was detected many times. The chain has TRBV12-3 or TRBV12-4 and TRBJ1-1, with unresolved D. With 6 bases removed from V and 6 bases from J, the gap between germline ends came to 17 bases. The CDR3 sequence is 14 residues long. CDR3 sequence: CASSEPPPHPEAFF. CDR3 in DNA: TGTGCCAGCAGCGAGCCTCCTCCCCACCCTGAAGCTTTCTTT.

This clonotype appeared a few times. The chain employs TRBV6-5 and TRBJ2-7, with 9 bases aligning to TRBD1. V dropped 2 bases and J dropped 3; count of bases not matched to a gene: 5. Germline V gives CDR1 MNHEY, CDR2 SVGAGI. The CDR3 has 15 amino acids. In DNA, the CDR3 is TGTGCCAGCAGTTACGCCGGGACAGGGCTCTACGAGCAGTACTTC. Translating gives CASSYAGTGLYEQYF.

This clonotype was found many times. As DNA, the CDR3 is TGTGCCAGCAGCCGGGACAGGGCTCTCGGAACCCTCCACTTT. Amino acid sequence: CASSRDRALGTLHF. The chain couples TRBV7-2 to TRBJ1-6; 9 nucleotides match TRBD1. The CDR3 has 14 amino acids. V lost 5 bases, J lost 14 bases, and 10 bases stayed unmatched. Per germline, CDR1 SGHTA and CDR2 FQGNSA.

The V call is TRBV15, the J call TRBJ1-6; 7 bases align to TRBD1. The germline gives CDR1 LNHNV, CDR2 YYDKDF (reference sequence). After removal of 0 bases from V and 9 bases from J, the junction contained 5 bases not matched to a gene. The CDR3 runs 15 residues. The CDR3 DNA reads TGTGCCACCAGCAGAGACAGGGGGGCCCGTTCACCCCTCCACTTT. It codes for CATSRDRGARSPLHF.

This clonotype was counted a few times. V and J are TRBV7-2 and TRBJ1-5, with D possibly TRBD1 on 6 matching bases. V lost 5 bases and J lost 0, with 14 bases in between. The germline gives CDR1 SGHTA, CDR2 FQGNSA. This CDR3 region has 16 residues. The CDR3 is CASSRGQPNSNQPQHF. The CDR3 DNA sequence: TGTGCCAGCAGCCGCGGACAGCCGAATAGCAATCAGCCCCAGCATTTT.

This clonotype was recorded a few times. V usage is TRBV7-9 and J usage is TRBJ2-3; the D gene is possibly TRBD2 (6 bases). The V and J ends lost 5 bases and 0 bases respectively, with 12 bases between them. This CDR3 is built from 15 residues. CDR1 and CDR2 (germline): SEHNR, FQNEAQ (reference sequence). In nucleotides, the CDR3 is TGTGCCAGCAGCGTGAATAGCGGCAGCACAGATACGCAGTATTTT. Protein: CASSVNSGSTDTQYF. Variable domain in full (rest from reference TRBV7-9 and TRBJ2-3): DTGVSQNPRHKITKRGQNVTFRCDPISEHNRLYWYRQTLGQGPEFLTYFQNEAQLEKSRLLSDRFSAERPKGSFSTLEIQRTEQGDSAMYLCASSVNSGSTDTQYFGPGTRLTVL.

The J gene is TRBJ2-7, the V gene TRBV6-5; maybe TRBD1 (5 bases). The germline V gene encodes CDR1 MNHEY and CDR2 SVGAGI. The V gene lost 2 bases and the J gene lost 0 bases, with 11 bases spanning the gap. CDR3 length: 15 residues. The CDR3 sequence: CASSYRPRGSYEQYF. The DNA of the CDR3 is TGTGCCAGCAGTTACAGGCCAAGGGGCTCCTACGAGCAGTACTTC.

This clonotype was seen a few times. This chain uses TRBV7-3 with TRBJ1-1; maybe TRBD1 (6 bases). In germline, CDR1 is SGHTA, CDR2 FQGTGA. This CDR3 contains 17 residues. With 5 bases removed from V and 3 bases from J, the gap between germline ends came to 22 bases. Here the CDR3 reads CASSPQWTRTAHTEAFF. The CDR3 DNA reads as TGTGCCAGCAGCCCTCAATGGACAAGGACAGCCCACACTGAAGCTTTCTTT.

This clonotype has more than one count but fewer than ten. The chain uses TRBV20-1 and TRBJ1-5; a possible D gene is TRBD1 (6 bases). Trimming took 0 bases from V and 2 from J, leaving 14 bases between them. Germline CDR1 is DFQATT and CDR2 is SNEGSKA (reference sequence). The CDR3 totals 16 residues. As DNA, the CDR3 is TGCAGTGCTAGAGATGGGGGGGCGCCCCGCAATCAGCCCCAGCATTTT. Translation: CSARDGGAPRNQPQHF.

This clonotype was seen many times. The chain is built from TRBV5-6 and TRBJ2-1; no definite D call. This CDR3 region has 11 residues. Germline CDR1 and CDR2: SGHDT and YYEEEE. Trimming took off 1 base at V and 8 bases at J, with 4 bases between the two ends. CDR3 region: CASSLWDEQFF. The DNA for the CDR3 is TGTGCCAGCAGCTTGTGGGATGAGCAGTTCTTC.

This clonotype was counted at least ten times. The rearrangement uses TRBV20-1 and TRBJ2-6, with unresolved D. The length of the CDR3 is 15 residues. Germline V CDR1 and CDR2: DFQATT, SNEGSKA (reference sequence). V was cut by 0 bases and J by 2 bases, with 8 bases left in between. CDR3 sequence: CSAREFWAGANVLTF. In nucleotides, the CDR3 is TGCAGTGCTAGAGAGTTTTGGGCTGGGGCCAACGTCCTGACTTTC.

As to this clonotype: A much larger clone lies one base from this, so it may be a read error. The chain joins TRBV20-1 to TRBJ2-5; D not certain. Germline assignment: CDR1 DFQATT and CDR2 SNEGSKA (reference sequence). CDR3 length equals 15 residues. V was cut by 1 base and J by 2 bases, with 14 bases left in between. The CDR3 nucleotides are TGCAGTGCTAGAGTTTCCTCCTACTTTCAAGAGACCCAGTACTTC. Protein sequence: CSARVSSYFQETQYF.

This clonotype was detected ten times or more. The chain couples TRBV20-1 to TRBJ2-7; D is uncertain. The CDR3 has 14 amino acids. Germline CDR1 is DFQATT and CDR2 is SNEGSKA (reference sequence). Deletions cut 6 bases from V and 0 bases from J, with 15 bases between. CDR3 DNA sequence: TGCAGTGCCTTCCCATCAGGAAGCTCCTACGAGCAGTACGTC. Translated, it gives CSAFPSGSSYEQYV.

This clonotype was picked up a small number of times. The J gene is TRBJ2-5, the V gene TRBV7-7; 8 bases align to TRBD1. Germline V CDR1 and CDR2: SSHAT, FNYEAQ (reference sequence). The V gene end was trimmed by 5 bases and the J gene end by 2 bases; junction bases not matched to a gene: 7. This CDR3 has 15 residues. CDR3 DNA sequence: TGTGCCAGCAGCCAAGGACAGGGCCCTCAAGAGACCCAGTACTTC. Amino acid sequence: CASSQGQGPQETQYF.